What follows are 15 T cell receptor beta chains derived from one specimen sequenced in a study of T-cell reconstitution after alpha-beta-depleted transplantation in children. Unique molecular identifiers were incorporated into the prepared TCRbeta library. TCRdb reprocessed the PCR reads via MiXCR and lists one record per CDR3 protein. The table shows some 95,000 distinct CDR3 sequences, with about 25% occurring only once. The source was PBMCs, collected before TCRalphabeta/CD19-depleted stem cell transplant. These receptors were obtained from a boy aged 2 to 10 with acute lymphoblastic leukemia, due to receive a stem cell transplant.

The chain employs TRBV28 and TRBJ2-7; possibly TRBD1 for D (5 bases). V was trimmed by 3 bases and J by 6 bases, leaving 12 bases between them. This CDR3 region has 13 residues. Germline V gene lookup returns CDR1 MDHEN and CDR2 SYDVKM. CDR3 nucleotide sequence: TGTGCCAGCAGTTTGGACGGAGACAGCGAGCAGTACTTC. It specifies CASSLDGDSEQYF.

The chain uses TRBV3-1 and TRBJ2-1; 13 bases match TRBD2. Germline-derived CDR1 and CDR2 are LGHDT and YNNKEL (reference sequence). Trimming cost V 3 bases and J 7 bases; bases outside gene matches: 6. The CDR3 is 16 residues long. The CDR3 DNA sequence: TGTGCCAGCAGCCACCTACTAGCGGGAGGGAGTAATGAGCAGTTCTTC. Residues: CASSHLLAGGSNEQFF.

V is TRBV28 and J is TRBJ2-3; the D gene is possibly TRBD2 (5 bases). The CDR3 totals 11 residues. Germline assignment: CDR1 MDHEN and CDR2 SYDVKM. Trimming took 8 bases from V and 5 from J, leaving 8 bases between them. The CDR3 coding sequence is TGTGCCAGCTTGAGCGGAGATACGCAGTATTTT. Protein: CASLSGDTQYF. The variable domain in full, with the rest retrieved from reference TRBV28 and TRBJ2-3, is DVKVTQSSRYLVKRTGEKVFLECVQDMDHENMFWYRQDPGLGLRLIYFSYDVKMKEKGDIPEGYSVSREKKERFSLILESASTNQTSMYLCASLSGDTQYFGPGTRLTVL.

The chain carries TRBV12-3 or TRBV12-4 and TRBJ1-2; the D gene is possibly TRBD1 (6 bases). This CDR3 comprises 13 residues. Trimming stripped 9 bases from V and 4 bases from J, with 15 bases between. CDR3 region: CASSIGQSYGYTF. CDR3 coding DNA: TGTGCCAGTAGCATCGGACAGTCCTATGGCTACACCTTC.

V and J are TRBV12-3 or TRBV12-4 and TRBJ1-2, with a tentative D call TRBD1 (5 bases). V lost 6 bases, J lost 6 bases, and 14 bases lay in between. This CDR3 region has 13 residues. The CDR3 reads CASSPREGNGYTF. CDR3 sequence (DNA): TGTGCCAGCAGCCCCAGGGAAGGCAATGGCTACACCTTC.

J is TRBJ2-6 and V is TRBV3-1; D ambiguous. The germline V gene has CDR1 LGHDT and CDR2 YNNKEL (reference sequence). Deletions cut 1 base from V and 2 bases from J, with 6 bases between. The CDR3 length is 15 residues. The CDR3 spells CASSQVRTGANVLTF. The CDR3 DNA reads as TGTGCCAGCAGCCAAGTTAGGACTGGGGCCAACGTCCTGACTTTC.

This clonotype has ten or more counts. The chain joins TRBV7-2 to TRBJ2-1, with D possibly being TRBD2 (6 bases). This CDR3 region has 18 residues. The V end lost 2 bases, the J end lost 6 bases, and 23 bases lay between the germline ends. Germline V lookup: CDR1 SGHTA, CDR2 FQGNSA. The CDR3 sequence is CASSLRDWRGLQLNEQFF. CDR3 DNA sequence: TGTGCCAGCAGCTTAAGAGACTGGAGGGGACTGCAACTCAATGAGCAGTTCTTC.

The chain combines TRBV12-3 or TRBV12-4 with TRBJ2-4; the D gene is possibly TRBD1 (7 bases). Trimming removed 9 bases at V and 4 bases at J, with 16 bases between. This CDR3 is 14 amino acids long. The CDR3: CASFQGGAKNIQYF. CDR3 coding DNA: TGTGCCAGTTTCCAGGGGGGAGCTAAAAACATTCAGTACTTC.

This sequence joins TRBV5-4 and TRBJ2-1; 9 bases agree with TRBD1. V trimming: 0 bases; J trimming: 4 bases; junction bases outside the gene matches: 5. There are 16 residues in the CDR3. Germline values: CDR1 SGHNT, CDR2 YYREEE (reference sequence). The CDR3 DNA reads as TGTGCCAGCAGCTTGGTGGGACAGGGTAATTACAATGAGCAGTTCTTC. This sequence encodes CASSLVGQGNYNEQFF.

This clonotype was recorded many times. V and J are TRBV4-1 and TRBJ2-2; D is possibly TRBD1 (5 bases). The CDR3 has 16 amino acids. Trimming cost V 0 bases and J 8 bases, with 16 bases left between them. The germline V gene has CDR1 MGHRA and CDR2 YSYEKL. Written as DNA, the CDR3 is TGCGCCAGCAGCCAAGAGACAACTCCTAGGACAGGGGAGCTGTTTTTT. Translation gives CASSQETTPRTGELFF.

This clonotype turned up a few times. This chain connects TRBV5-5 to TRBJ1-3; D gene ambiguous. The V end lost 6 bases, the J end lost 3 bases, and 16 bases lay between the germline ends. The CDR3 is 15 residues long. Per the germline V gene, CDR1 is SGHKS and CDR2 is YYEKEE (reference sequence). CDR3 bases: TGTGCCAGCAACCGGATGGACCGACATGGAAACACCATATATTTT. Its protein is CASNRMDRHGNTIYF.

This clonotype came up a few times. The chain is built from TRBV25-1 and TRBJ2-7, with D hard to call. The germline V and J ends were trimmed by 2 bases and 7 bases, with 6 bases remaining between them. The CDR3 contains 11 residues. CDR1 is MGHDK, CDR2 SYGVNS, per germline. CDR3 protein: CASSEMGEQYF. In DNA, the CDR3 is TGTGCCAGCAGTGAAATGGGTGAGCAGTACTTC.

This clonotype was observed a handful of times. The DNA for the CDR3 is TGTGCCACGGGCTCTGAGGTTACCGGGGAGCTGTTTTTT. Its protein is CATGSEVTGELFF. The rearrangement links TRBV10-3 to TRBJ2-2; D gene unclear. This CDR3 spans 13 amino acids. Germline V gene data show CDR1 as ENHRY and CDR2 as SYGVKD. Trimming cost V 10 bases and J 5 bases, with 14 bases left between them.

This sequence joins TRBV7-6 and TRBJ2-2; TRBD2 matches at 9 bases. This CDR3 region has 16 residues. Losses at the gene ends were 1 base for V and 7 bases for J; bases not matched to a gene: 7. The germline gives CDR1 SGHVS, CDR2 FNYEAQ. This chain's CDR3 is CASSLGGGTSYGELFF. The CDR3 coding sequence is TGTGCCAGCAGCTTAGGTGGAGGGACTAGCTACGGGGAGCTGTTTTTT.

V usage is TRBV20-1 and J usage is TRBJ1-3, with D uncertain. Germline lookup yields CDR1 DFQATT and CDR2 SNEGSKA (reference sequence). The germline V and J ends were trimmed by 3 bases and 3 bases, with 9 bases remaining between them. This CDR3 is 13 amino acids long. The CDR3 sequence is CSASKGVGNTIYF. The CDR3 region has the DNA TGCAGTGCTAGTAAAGGCGTTGGAAACACCATATATTTT.